This T cell receptor beta chain stems from a study of a mutant IDH1 vaccine in newly diagnosed glioma. About the study: The initiation of vaccination occurred 4-6 weeks after radiotherapy alone, or with temozolomide cycles.

Notes on the study in general: Pseudoprogression appeared independent of alterations in top peripheral clonotypes. The occurrence of vaccine-induced immune responses was seen in more than 85% of patients.

The repertoire was sequenced with immunoSEQ multiplex PCR; TCRdb's copy has only in-frame clones and lacks some. The sample consists of approximately 44,000 clones, approximately 90% of them appearing once. The time point was: week 23, last vaccination. Every vaccination contained 300 ug of the mutant IDH1 20-mer peptide and was paired with topical imiquimod. New WHO grade 3 or 4 astrocytomas that were IDH1-mutant and ATRX-lost occurred in the donors. About this clone: What it binds is unknown.

The TCR was taken from a man between 50 and 59 years old with glioma. The material was PBMCs, obtained from a glioma patient whose treatment included an IDH1 peptide vaccine.

CDR3 protein: CASSPRASWDEQFF. CDR3 DNA: TGTGCCAGCAGTCCCCGGGCCTCTTGGGATGAGCAGTTCTTC. V usage is TRBV27 and J usage is TRBJ2-1; unclear D gene. Germline CDR1 reads MNHEY; CDR2 reads SMNVEV (reference sequence). This CDR3 is built from 14 residues. Trimming left V 5 bases short and J 8 bases short, with 16 bases between.